The 10 T cell receptor beta chains in this list originate from one sample, sequenced in a study of metastatic and nonmetastatic thyroid tumors. TCRdb reanalyzed the PCR reads via MiXCR. The table has 15,000 to 20,000 clones, about a third seen once. All patients were treatment-naive before thyroid surgery. The sequenced sample was tumor tissue. The receptor source for this set is a female donor with papillary thyroid cancer or a benign thyroid nodule (not recorded which). Some clones in this sample may be carry-over from other donors' samples.

The table lists this clone with many counts. This chain joins TRBV10-2 and TRBJ2-5, with TRBD1 identical over 7 bases. From germline, CDR1 is WSHSY and CDR2 SAAADI. V trimming: 5 bases; J trimming: 5 bases; junction bases outside the gene matches: 8. This CDR3 comprises 14 residues. CDR3 coding DNA: TGCGCCAGCAGTAACTTACGCAGGGGGGAGACCCAGTACTTC. Its protein is CASSNLRRGETQYF.

This clone occurred a few times. The genes are TRBV6-1 and TRBJ2-7; 10 positions agree with TRBD2. This CDR3 has 16 amino acids. CDR1 MNHNS and CDR2 SASEGT come from the germline V gene. V shed 10 bases and J 0 bases; nucleotides not matched to a gene: 12. CDR3: CATAVAGGLSSYEQYF. The CDR3 DNA follows: TGTGCCACCGCCGTAGCGGGGGGTTTATCCTCCTACGAGCAGTACTTC.

This clone showed up many times. The CDR3 coding sequence is TGTGCCAGCACCTTGCCCACACTACAGGGTAATGGCTACACCTTC. Translation: CASTLPTLQGNGYTF. The chain links TRBV28 to TRBJ1-2; D might be TRBD1 (6 bases). The CDR3 spans 15 residues. Per germline, CDR1 MDHEN and CDR2 SYDVKM. The germline V and J ends were trimmed by 7 bases and 6 bases, with 21 bases remaining between them.

This clone was counted between two and nine times. The V gene is TRBV6-1, the J gene TRBJ2-7, with D possibly called TRBD1 or TRBD2 (7 bases each). This CDR3 is 16 amino acids long. Trimming left V 0 bases short and J 6 bases short, with 18 bases between. CDR1 and CDR2 from the germline V gene are MNHNS and SASEGT. The CDR3 region is CASSEAEGAGGVEQYF. CDR3 sequence (DNA): TGTGCCAGCAGTGAAGCCGAGGGGGCAGGGGGGGTCGAGCAGTACTTC.

This clone was counted ten times or more. The J gene is TRBJ1-5, the V gene TRBV3-1, with TRBD1 identical over 9 bases. This CDR3 region has 13 residues. V was pared by 8 bases and J by 5 bases, with 4 bases of the junction left unmatched. CDR1 and CDR2 (germline): LGHDT, YNNKEL (reference sequence). CDR3 region: CASSGTGHQPQHF. Here the CDR3 DNA reads TGTGCCAGCTCCGGGACAGGGCATCAGCCCCAGCATTTT. Using reference TRBV3-1 and TRBJ1-5 for the parts outside the CDR3, the full variable domain is DTAVSQTPKYLVTQMGNDKSIKCEQNLGHDTMYWYKQDSKKFLKIMFSYNNKELIINETVPNRFSPKSPDKAHLNLHINSLELGDSAVYFCASSGTGHQPQHFGDGTRLSIL.

This clone showed up just once. The CDR3 reads CASRDRTSTDTQYF. The DNA of the CDR3 is TGCGCCAGCAGAGACAGAACTAGCACAGATACGCAGTATTTT. This sequence joins TRBV5-1 and TRBJ2-3; D perhaps matches TRBD1 (5 bases). With 5 bases removed from V and 0 bases from J, the gap between germline ends came to 10 bases. The CDR3 length is 14 residues. CDR1 is SGHRS and CDR2 is YFSETQ in the germline V gene.

The chain carries TRBV6-1 and TRBJ1-1; D is possibly TRBD1 (6 bases). The CDR3 sequence is 15 residues long. V shed 7 bases and J shed 1 base, with 16 bases lying between them. Germline loops: CDR1 MNHNS, CDR2 SASEGT. CDR3 in amino acids: CASNPLGAKNTEAFF. The CDR3, as DNA: TGTGCCAGCAACCCATTGGGGGCAAAGAACACTGAAGCTTTCTTT.

V gene TRBV6-1 combines with J gene TRBJ2-5; D is perhaps TRBD2 (6 bases). The CDR3 spans 15 residues. Trimming left V 3 bases short and J 4 bases short, with 15 bases between. CDR1 MNHNS and CDR2 SASEGT come from the germline V gene. Here the CDR3 reads CASSDSGGFGETQYF. CDR3 in DNA: TGTGCCAGCAGTGATTCCGGGGGATTCGGAGAGACCCAGTACTTC.

The rearrangement uses TRBV27 and TRBJ2-7, with TRBD2 matching over 14 bases. This CDR3 region has 14 residues. V lost 6 bases to trimming and J lost 6 bases; unmatched junction nucleotides: 4. Germline V lookup: CDR1 MNHEY, CDR2 SMNVEV (reference sequence). DNA for the CDR3: TGTGCCAGCAGGACTAGCGGGGGGGCCGGCGAGCAGTACTTC. Protein: CASRTSGGAGEQYF.

The genes are TRBV20-1 and TRBJ1-5, with unresolved D. The CDR3 spans 17 residues. Trimming removed 4 bases at V and 3 bases at J, with 22 bases between. The germline CDR1 and CDR2 sequences are DFQATT and SNEGSKA (reference sequence). The CDR3 loop reads CSATDHRNPAHNQPQHF. The CDR3 coding sequence is TGCAGTGCTACAGATCACAGAAATCCGGCTCACAATCAGCCCCAGCATTTT.